The 4 T cell receptor beta chains presented below share a single source sample, sequenced in a study of spatial heterogeneity in lung cancer. A single record per CDR3 protein comes from TCRdb applying MiXCR to the 5' RACE reads. The data contain about 26,000 distinct CDR3 sequences, under 7% of them singletons. Time point specified: blood at routine non-recurrence follow-up after resection. In each case, whole RNA from tumor, nontumor lung or frozen PBMC was sequenced unsorted. This material consisted of PBMCs, taken at follow-up. These receptors originate from a male donor with early-stage non-small cell lung cancer.

This clonotype came up many times. This chain joins TRBV24-1 and TRBJ1-1, with unresolved D. Germline V gene lookup returns CDR1 KGHDR and CDR2 SFDVKD. CDR3 length equals 16 residues. V lost 2 bases to trimming and J lost 0 bases, with 12 bases between them. CDR3: CATSDSRRGMNTEAFF. The DNA for the CDR3 is TGTGCCACCAGTGATTCGCGCCGCGGGATGAACACTGAAGCTTTCTTT.

The DNA for the CDR3 is TGTGCCAGCAGCCCCATGGGCGGGGAGAGGCTTGCAAGAGAGACCCAGTACTTC. Its protein is CASSPMGGERLARETQYF. The chain joins TRBV7-9 to TRBJ2-5, with a possible D match to TRBD2 (6 bases). There are 18 residues in the CDR3. Germline V gene sequence: CDR1 SEHNR, CDR2 FQNEAQ (reference sequence). The V end was cut by 5 bases, the J end by 4 bases, with 26 bases between.

This clonotype has a handful of counts. In DNA form, the CDR3 reads TGTGCCACCAGCACAACTGGGTCTCTGGGGCGGATGACCCAGTACTTC. It is translated as CATSTTGSLGRMTQYF. This sequence joins TRBV15 and TRBJ2-5, with D maybe TRBD1 (5 bases). V lost 4 bases, J lost 7 bases, and 22 bases lay in between. The V gene's germline CDR1 is LNHNV and CDR2 YYDKDF (reference sequence). The CDR3 is 16 residues long.

This clonotype has a handful of counts. The CDR3 DNA reads TGTGCCTGTACAGGGGCCGTCTCTGGAAACACCATATATTTT. Residues: CACTGAVSGNTIYF. The rearrangement links TRBV30 to TRBJ1-3, with 7 bases identical to TRBD1. The CDR3 loop spans 14 amino acids. V trimming: 6 bases; J trimming: 0 bases; junction bases outside the gene matches: 5. Germline values: CDR1 GTSNPN, CDR2 SVGIG (reference sequence).